This is a list of T cell receptor beta chains from one sample in a study of post-analysis software for immune sequencing data. TCRdb ran MiXCR on the PCR reads and lists one entry per CDR3 protein. This table has 450,000 to 700,000 distinct CDR3 sequences, roughly 40% appearing once. The sample taken for sequencing was blood. The source is a girl between 5 and 17 years old with multiple sclerosis. Both conserved end residues are part of each CDR3. A D gene is named only where the DNA matches it firmly. Only some rows state a clone size, as once, few, many or a class for expanded clones.

V gene	J gene	D gene	clone size	CDR3 DNA	CDR3 protein
TRBV6-4	TRBJ2-7	NA	many	TGTGCCAGCAGTAGCCCCCGGACGGCTCTCCTGGGGACCTACGAGCAGTACTTC	CASSSPRTALLGTYEQYF
TRBV29-1	TRBJ1-1	TRBD1	few	TGCAGCGTTGCCGGGACAGGGGAAACTTTCTTT	CSVAGTGETFF
TRBV12-3/TRBV12-4	TRBJ1-1	TRBD1	few	TGTGCCAGCATGACAGGGGTCCGAAATGAAGCTTTCTTT	CASMTGVRNEAFF
TRBV20-1	TRBJ1-2	NA	NA	TGCAGTGCTAGGCCCGACGGCTCTCACTATGGCTACACCTTC	CSARPDGSHYGYTF
TRBV12-3/TRBV12-4	TRBJ2-5	TRBD2	few	TGTGCCAGCAGCCCCCGGACTAGCGGGGGGGCAGGGGGCCAGTACTTC	CASSPRTSGGAGGQYF
TRBV4-2	TRBJ2-1	TRBD2	NA	TGTGCCAGCAGCCAAGAGGGGGTAGCGGGAGCCTACAATGAGCAGTTCTTC	CASSQEGVAGAYNEQFF
TRBV4-1	TRBJ2-1	NA	few	TGCGCCAGCAGCCAAGATACAGGGAGCTCCTACAATGAGCAGTTCTTC	CASSQDTGSSYNEQFF
TRBV29-1	TRBJ2-5	TRBD2	NA	TGCAGCGTTCTGGGGGGGAGGCGCGGGAGTACGAAGACCCAGTACTTC	CSVLGGRRGSTKTQYF
TRBV7-9	TRBJ1-6	TRBD1	NA	TGTGCCAGCAGCTTAGGGACAGGGGGCCGAAATTCACCCCTCCACTTT	CASSLGTGGRNSPLHF
TRBV12-3/TRBV12-4	TRBJ2-1	TRBD1	NA	TGTGCCAGCAGTTCCGGGACAGGGGGCCTAAGTGAGCAGGTCTTC	CASSSGTGGLSEQVF
TRBV27	TRBJ1-4	TRBD1	NA	TGTGCCAGCAGTTTATCTGGGACAGGGGGCCCAAAACTGTTTTTT	CASSLSGTGGPKLFF
TRBV10-2	TRBJ1-5	TRBD1	NA	TGCGCCAGCAGTGGGGCAGGGGGACAGCCCCAGCATTTT	CASSGAGGQPQHF
TRBV12-3/TRBV12-4	TRBJ2-1	TRBD2	NA	TGTGCCAGCAGTCAACCTCTAGCGGGGGTGAGCTCCTACAATGAGCAGTTCTTC	CASSQPLAGVSSYNEQFF
TRBV5-1	TRBJ2-1	TRBD2	few	TGCGCCAGCAGCCCAGCAGGACTAGCGGACCTTTACAATGAGCAGTTCTTC	CASSPAGLADLYNEQFF
TRBV5-1	TRBJ2-1	NA	few	TGCGCCAGCCGTCCGGGGGTCTACAATGAGCAGTTCTTC	CASRPGVYNEQFF
TRBV20-1	TRBJ2-5	NA	NA	TGCAGTGCTAGACGCCGGGGGGCGTTGGAGACCCAGTACTTC	CSARRRGALETQYF
TRBV5-1	TRBJ2-3	NA	NA	TGCGCCAGCAGCTTGGGTGGACCGACTAGCACAGATACGCAGTATTTT	CASSLGGPTSTDTQYF
TRBV12-3/TRBV12-4	TRBJ2-7	NA	NA	TGTGCCAGCTCTAACTGGGACCTATCCTACGAGCAGTACTTC	CASSNWDLSYEQYF
TRBV29-1	TRBJ1-2	NA	few	TGCAGCGTTTGGCTTCCCAACTATGGCTACACCTTC	CSVWLPNYGYTF
TRBV29-1	TRBJ1-4	NA	NA	TGCAGCGCTCCCGGGACAAATACTGAAAAACTGTTTTTT	CSAPGTNTEKLFF
TRBV4-1	TRBJ2-4	TRBD1	NA	TGCGCCAGCAGCCAAGTGACAGGGAAGGCAAAAAACATTCAGTACTTC	CASSQVTGKAKNIQYF
TRBV10-3	TRBJ1-1	TRBD1	many	TGTGCCAGTCGACAGGGGAACACTGAAGCTTTCTTT	CASRQGNTEAFF
TRBV12-3/TRBV12-4	TRBJ1-1	NA	NA	TGTGCCAGCAGGCCCTGGGAGGTGGACACTGAAGCTTTCTTT	CASRPWEVDTEAFF
TRBV24-1	TRBJ2-3	TRBD2	NA	TGTGCCACCAGTGGCAGTTGGACTAGCGCAGATACGCAGTATTTT	CATSGSWTSADTQYF
TRBV3-1	TRBJ2-1	TRBD2	few	TGTGTCAGCAGCCCGCTGGGAGGGTACAATGAGCAGTTCTTC	CVSSPLGGYNEQFF
TRBV3-1	TRBJ1-1	TRBD1	few	TGTGCCAGCAGAGGGGACAGGGAAGCTTTCTTT	CASRGDREAFF
TRBV20-1	TRBJ2-3	TRBD2	NA	TGCAGTGCTAGTTCTAGCGGGGAAACCTTTACCACAGATACGCAGTATTTT	CSASSSGETFTTDTQYF
TRBV12-3/TRBV12-4	TRBJ2-5	TRBD2	NA	TGTGCCAGCAGTTTAGACTCGGGGGGGCCACGGGAGACCCAGTACTTC	CASSLDSGGPRETQYF
TRBV28	TRBJ2-7	NA	NA	TGTGCCAGCAGCCCAGTCTCGACCCACGAGCAGTACTTC	CASSPVSTHEQYF
TRBV10-2	TRBJ2-7	NA	few	TGCGCCAGCAGTGATAACAGACTAAACTACGAGCAGTACTTC	CASSDNRLNYEQYF
TRBV20-1	TRBJ1-1	NA	NA	TGCAGTGCTAGACCTAAAAGAGGGGCCTTGAGGGCTTTCTTT	CSARPKRGALRAFF
TRBV20-1	TRBJ2-3	TRBD1	few	TGCAGTGCAACAGGGGAAAGCACAGATACGCAGTATTTT	CSATGESTDTQYF
TRBV10-3	TRBJ1-5	TRBD1	NA	TGTGCCAGCAAGACAGGGAATCAGCCCCAGCATTTT	CASKTGNQPQHF
TRBV5-1	TRBJ1-5	TRBD1	NA	TGCGCCAGCAGACGGACAGGGGAGGATCAGCCCCAGCATTTT	CASRRTGEDQPQHF
TRBV7-9	TRBJ1-1	TRBD1	NA	TGTGCCAGCAGCACGGGACAGGGGTCGTATAACACTGAAGCTTTCTTT	CASSTGQGSYNTEAFF
TRBV20-1	TRBJ2-7	NA	few	TGCAGTGCTAGAGTTCCTATCACCTACGAGCAGTACTTC	CSARVPITYEQYF
TRBV5-5	TRBJ2-7	TRBD2	few	TGTGCCAGCAGCTTGTACGGGACTAGCTACGAGCAGTACTTC	CASSLYGTSYEQYF
TRBV12-3/TRBV12-4	TRBJ2-7	TRBD1	few	TGTGCCAGCAGTTCCGGACAGGTCGACTACTACGAGCAGTACTTC	CASSSGQVDYYEQYF
TRBV20-1	TRBJ2-1	TRBD2	NA	TGCAGTGCTAGATGGGCTAGCGGGAGCTCCTACAATGAGCAGTTCTTC	CSARWASGSSYNEQFF
TRBV5-1	TRBJ2-5	TRBD2	NA	TGCGCCAGCAGCGCCGTCCGGGGGGTAGAGACCCAGTACTTC	CASSAVRGVETQYF
TRBV4-2	TRBJ1-2	TRBD1	NA	TGTGCCAGCAGCCAAAAAACAGGGGACTATGACTACACCTTC	CASSQKTGDYDYTF
TRBV20-1	TRBJ2-5	NA	NA	TGCAGTGCTAGAGATAGCCGGGACCCCCAAGAGACCCAGTACTTC	CSARDSRDPQETQYF
TRBV5-1	TRBJ1-4	NA	once	TGCGCCAGCAGCTTGGTTAGCCCCGGCGAGGAACTGTTTTTT	CASSLVSPGEELFF
TRBV27	TRBJ1-1	NA	NA	TGTGCCAGCAGTTTGGGGGGGTACTTCACTGAAGCTTTCTTT	CASSLGGYFTEAFF
TRBV4-1	TRBJ2-1	TRBD2	few	TGCGCCAGCAGCCAAGATCGATCGGGGGGGTTTACGGGGTGGTTCTTC	CASSQDRSGGFTGWFF
TRBV6-1	TRBJ1-1	TRBD1	NA	TGTGCCAGCAGTGAACCGGGACAGCCGAACACTGAAGCTTTCTTT	CASSEPGQPNTEAFF
TRBV2	TRBJ1-2	NA	few	TGTGCCAGCGGACTTCAAGTTACGCGGGGCTACACCTTC	CASGLQVTRGYTF
TRBV12-3/TRBV12-4	TRBJ1-2	NA	NA	TGTGCCAGCAGTTACTCGACAGGCGGGTATGGCTACACCTTC	CASSYSTGGYGYTF
TRBV5-1	TRBJ2-7	NA	few	TGCGCCAGCAGCCTCGGGGGTCTCTTCTACGAGCAGTACTTC	CASSLGGLFYEQYF
TRBV5-1	TRBJ1-4	NA	NA	TGCGCCAGCAGCTTGGACAACCCAGGCGCAACTAATGAAAAACTGTTTTTT	CASSLDNPGATNEKLFF
TRBV12-3/TRBV12-4	TRBJ1-2	NA	NA	TGTGCCAGCAGTTCCCCGACAGGCTATGGCTACACCTTC	CASSSPTGYGYTF
TRBV7-6	TRBJ1-2	NA	NA	TGTGCCAGCGGGGCAGGGAACTATGGCTACACCTTC	CASGAGNYGYTF
TRBV7-9	TRBJ1-2	TRBD1	NA	TGTGCCAGCACCTCAAGCGCACAGGGGGGGAACTATGGCTACACCTTC	CASTSSAQGGNYGYTF